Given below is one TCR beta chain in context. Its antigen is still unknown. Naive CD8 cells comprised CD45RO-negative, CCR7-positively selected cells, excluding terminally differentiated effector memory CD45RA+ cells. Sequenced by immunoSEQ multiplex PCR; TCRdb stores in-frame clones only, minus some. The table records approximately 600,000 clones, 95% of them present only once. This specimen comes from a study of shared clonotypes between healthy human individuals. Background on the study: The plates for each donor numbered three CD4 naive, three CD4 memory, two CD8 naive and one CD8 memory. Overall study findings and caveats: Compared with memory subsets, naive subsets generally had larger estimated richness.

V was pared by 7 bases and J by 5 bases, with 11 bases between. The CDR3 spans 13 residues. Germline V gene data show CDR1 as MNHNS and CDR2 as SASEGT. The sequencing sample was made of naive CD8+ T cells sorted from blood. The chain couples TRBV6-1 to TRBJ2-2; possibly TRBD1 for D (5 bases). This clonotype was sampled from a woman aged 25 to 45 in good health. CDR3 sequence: CASMQGLTGELFF. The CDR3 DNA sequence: TGTGCCAGCATGCAGGGATTAACCGGGGAGCTGTTTTTT.